This is a list of T cell receptor beta chains from one sample in a study of blood T cell repertoires in COVID-19. Assay used: immunoSEQ multiplex PCR; TCRdb lists only in-frame clones, some missing. The repertoire holds 210,000 or so clones, with around 80% as singletons. The specimen sequenced was peripheral blood. The receptor set was obtained from a man between 50 and 59 years old with active or convalescent COVID-19. CDR3s include the opening cysteine and the closing phenylalanine or tryptophan. The order of the fields is V gene, J gene, D gene, clone size, CDR3 protein, CDR3 DNA. A D gene is named only where the DNA matches it firmly. The size entry is marked missing in some rows and otherwise reads once, few, many or a size class.

TRBV2	TRBJ2-1	TRBD2	-	CASALAVTYNEQFF	TGTGCCAGCGCCCTAGCGGTAACCTACAATGAGCAGTTCTTC
TRBV15	TRBJ2-1	TRBD2	-	CATSARLAAYNEQFF	TGTGCCACCAGCGCTCGACTAGCGGCCTACAATGAGCAGTTCTTC
TRBV3-1/TRBV3-2	TRBJ1-4	TRBD1	-	CASSQKGTGAKKLFF	TGTGCCAGCAGCCAAAAAGGGACAGGGGCTAAGAAACTGTTTTTT
TRBV13	TRBJ1-2	-	-	CASSLGAGRGYTF	TGTGCCAGCAGCTTAGGGGCAGGGCGAGGCTACACCTTC
TRBV5-1	TRBJ1-1	-	-	CASSLGPPGQFEAFF	TGCGCCAGCAGCTTGGGGCCGCCAGGCCAATTCGAAGCTTTCTTT
TRBV3-1/TRBV3-2	TRBJ2-7	TRBD2	-	CASSQAGLAEAYEQYF	TGTGCCAGCAGCCAAGCGGGACTAGCGGAAGCCTACGAGCAGTACTTC
TRBV6-5	TRBJ1-2	TRBD1	-	CASSRDRSLGGYTF	TGTGCCAGCAGTCGGGACAGGTCATTGGGTGGCTACACCTTC
TRBV18	TRBJ1-1	-	-	CASSSNTGDTEAFF	TGTGCCAGCTCATCAAACACGGGGGACACTGAAGCTTTCTTT
TRBV5-3	TRBJ1-4	-	few	CARSLRRGNSTNEKLFF	TGTGCCAGAAGCTTGAGACGGGGGAATTCAACTAATGAAAAACTGTTTTTT
TRBV5-6	TRBJ2-2	TRBD1	-	CASSNYRTGNTGELFF	TGTGCCAGCAGCAATTACCGGACAGGGAACACCGGGGAGCTGTTTTTT
TRBV9	TRBJ2-1	TRBD1	-	CASSGGPGTGWMGQFF	TGTGCCAGCAGCGGGGGTCCCGGGACAGGGTGGATGGGGCAGTTCTTC
TRBV2	TRBJ1-2	-	-	CASSEVLQVGGYTF	TGTGCCAGCAGTGAAGTTCTTCAGGTCGGTGGCTACACCTTC
TRBV5-6	TRBJ1-1	-	-	CASSLLAVNTEAFF	TGTGCCAGCAGCTTGTTAGCGGTGAACACTGAAGCTTTCTTT
TRBV6-2/TRBV6-3	TRBJ2-1	-	-	CASSYQGPRYNEQFF	TGTGCCAGCAGTTACCAGGGGCCACGGTACAATGAGCAGTTCTTC
TRBV27	TRBJ2-1	-	few	CASSFLRQKTRYNEQFF	TGTGCCAGCAGTTTTCTGCGACAGAAAACACGGTACAATGAGCAGTTCTTC